Below, 28 T cell receptor beta chains from the same sample are listed, as sequenced in a study of cytomegalovirus exposure and HLA in healthy donors. The PCR made use of 60 Vbeta and 13 Jbeta primers. TCRdb keeps only in-frame clones here, not all; method: immunoSEQ multiplex PCR. The sample includes about 120,000 clones, 60% to 85% of them seen just once. Sequenced input: PBMCs. Every receptor here comes from a woman aged 35 to 49 in good health and CMV-seropositive.

As regards this clone: Its ends do not fully match the called genes, so a read error is possible. The chain links TRBV19 to TRBJ2-1; tentative D call: TRBD2 (6 bases). Per germline, CDR1 LNHDA and CDR2 SQIVND (reference sequence). This CDR3 is 15 amino acids long. Written as DNA, the CDR3 is TGTGCCAGTAGTATAGTATGGGACTTGTACAATGGGCAGTTCTTC. Its translation: CASSIVWDLYNGQFF.

This clone was seen more than once but under ten times. V and J are TRBV6-1 and TRBJ1-4; 10 bases match TRBD1. CDR3 length equals 16 residues. The germline CDR1 and CDR2 sequences are MNHNS and SASEGT. After removal of 1 base from V and 4 bases from J, the junction contained 3 bases not matched to a gene. The CDR3 nucleotides are TGTGCCAGCAGTGAAGGACAGGGGGCGGGTAATGAAAAACTGTTTTTT. Translation: CASSEGQGAGNEKLFF.

The chain joins TRBV4-2 to TRBJ2-5, with 11 bases identical to TRBD1. Germline CDR1 LGHNA, CDR2 YNFKEQ. CDR3 length: 16 amino acids. V shed 3 bases and J 4 bases; nucleotides not matched to a gene: 7. CDR3 nucleotide sequence: TGTGCCAGCAGCCAGATAACCGGGACAGGGGGAGAGACCCAGTACTTC. Residues: CASSQITGTGGETQYF.

The chain combines TRBV10-3 with TRBJ2-7, with 9 bases fitting TRBD1. Germline V lookup: CDR1 ENHRY, CDR2 SYGVKD. The length of the CDR3 is 14 residues. Trimming took 8 bases from V and 2 from J; bases not matched to a gene: 7. This CDR3 reads CAILTGTGTYEQYF. In DNA form, the CDR3 reads TGTGCCATCCTTACCGGGACAGGGACCTACGAGCAGTACTTC.

The rearrangement joins TRBV5-1 to TRBJ1-2; 10 bases map to TRBD1. Germline CDR1 reads SGHRS; CDR2 reads YFSETQ. CDR3 length: 12 residues. V dropped 4 bases and J dropped 9; count of bases not matched to a gene: 3. CDR3 sequence (DNA): TGCGCCAGCAGCCTGGGACAGGGGAGCTACACCTTC. Its protein is CASSLGQGSYTF.

This clone is a singleton in its sample. CDR3 loop: CASSELAGNTGELFF. CDR3 coding DNA: TGTGCCAGCAGTGAGTTAGCGGGGAACACCGGGGAGCTGTTTTTT. This rearrangement joins TRBV6-4 to TRBJ2-2; TRBD2 matches 7 bases. The CDR3 covers 15 residues. The V gene end was trimmed by 3 bases and the J gene end by 1 base; junction bases not matched to a gene: 2. Germline-derived CDR1 and CDR2 are MRHNA and SNTAGT.

The chain joins TRBV7-6 to TRBJ2-2; 7 bases are shared with TRBD1. The V gene end was trimmed by 5 bases and the J gene end by 3 bases; junction bases not matched to a gene: 15. Germline CDR1 is SGHVS and CDR2 is FNYEAQ. The CDR3 contains 18 residues. In nucleotides, the CDR3 is TGTGCCAGCAGCCCCAACTACAGGGGCGCTTACCACACCGGGGAGCTGTTTTTT. This sequence encodes CASSPNYRGAYHTGELFF. Variable domain in full (rest from reference TRBV7-6 and TRBJ2-2): GAGVSQSPRYKVTKRGQDVALRCDPISGHVSLYWYRQALGQGPEFLTYFNYEAQQDKSGLPNDRFSAERPEGSISTLTIQRTEQRDSAMYRCASSPNYRGAYHTGELFFGEGSRLTVL.

This clone was seen a single time. The chain recombines TRBV7-9 with TRBJ1-2, with 9 bases matching TRBD1. This CDR3 has 16 residues. V lost 3 bases and J lost 8; bases outside the gene matches: 13. The germline gives CDR1 SEHNR, CDR2 FQNEAQ (reference sequence). CDR3 residues: CASSFWGDRESRGYTF. In DNA, the CDR3 is TGTGCCAGCAGCTTTTGGGGGGACAGGGAGAGTCGAGGCTACACCTTC.

This chain's CDR3 is CASRKSGLEVYNEQFF. DNA for the CDR3: TGTGCCAGCAGGAAAAGCGGACTAGAAGTCTACAATGAGCAGTTCTTC. The V gene is TRBV7-8, the J gene TRBJ2-1; 7 bases align to TRBD2. V shed 6 bases and J 3 bases; nucleotides not matched to a gene: 11. This CDR3 is built from 16 residues. Germline-derived CDR1 and CDR2 are SGHVS and FQNEAQ.

The gene calls are TRBV16 and TRBJ2-3; TRBD1 is a possible D gene (5 bases). The ends were cut back, 4 bases at V and 5 bases at J, with 10 bases in the middle. The CDR3 length is 13 residues. CDR1 and CDR2 from the germline V gene are KGHSY and FQNENV. The CDR3 region has the DNA TGTGCCAGCAGCCTGACCCAGGGAGATACGCAGTATTTT. Its translation: CASSLTQGDTQYF. Full variable domain (missing parts from reference TRBV16 and TRBJ2-3): GEEVAQTPKHLVRGEGQKAKLYCAPIKGHSYVFWYQQVLKNEFKFLISFQNENVFDETGMPKERFSAKCLPNSPCSLEIQATKLEDSAVYFCASSLTQGDTQYFGPGTRLTVL.

CDR3 nucleotide sequence: TGTGCCAGCAGCCCTCAGAGCGGAAGCTCCTACAATGAGCAGTTCTTC. It translates to CASSPQSGSSYNEQFF. The rearrangement uses TRBV7-2 and TRBJ2-1, with TRBD2 as a possible D gene (5 bases). With 5 bases removed from V and 0 bases from J, the gap between germline ends came to 14 bases. The CDR3 loop spans 16 amino acids. CDR1 is SGHTA and CDR2 is FQGNSA in the germline V gene.

J is TRBJ1-5 and V is TRBV19, with D perhaps TRBD1 (5 bases). This CDR3 spans 14 amino acids. The germline V and J ends were trimmed by 4 bases and 6 bases, with 13 bases remaining between them. From germline, CDR1 is LNHDA and CDR2 SQIVND (reference sequence). The CDR3, as DNA: TGTGCCAGTAGTAGAGGGGAGGGCGGTCAGCCCCAGCATTTT. Translated, it gives CASSRGEGGQPQHF.

J is TRBJ2-3 and V is TRBV11-2; D perhaps matches TRBD1 (6 bases). V lost 5 bases and J 2 bases, leaving 14 bases between the germline ends. Germline-derived CDR1 and CDR2 are SGHAT and FQNNGV. CDR3 length equals 15 residues. The CDR3, as DNA: TGTGCCAGCAGCCGCGGTGGGACACCCACAGATACGCAGTATTTT. Translating it yields CASSRGGTPTDTQYF. The complete variable domain, with remaining parts taken from reference TRBV11-2 and TRBJ2-3, reads EAGVAQSPRYKIIEKRQSVAFWCNPISGHATLYWYQQILGQGPKLLIQFQNNGVVDDSQLPKDRFSAERLKGVDSTLKIQPAKLEDSAVYLCASSRGGTPTDTQYFGPGTRLTVL.

CDR3 nucleotides: TGTGCCTGGAGTACGCTAGCGGGGTTTAGCACAGATACGCAGTATTTT. Its translation: CAWSTLAGFSTDTQYF. This chain uses TRBV30 with TRBJ2-3, with TRBD2 identical over 9 bases. With V trimmed by 2 bases and J by 0 bases, 6 bases remained unmatched. There are 16 residues in the CDR3. Germline lookup yields CDR1 GTSNPN and CDR2 SVGIG (reference sequence). The full variable domain, in which reference TRBV30 and TRBJ2-3 provide the parts outside the CDR3, is SQTIHQWPATLVQPVGSPLSLECTVEGTSNPNLYWYRQAAGRGLQLLFYSVGIGQISSEVPQNLSASRPQDRQFILSSKKLLLSDSGFYLCAWSTLAGFSTDTQYFGPGTRLTVL.

The chain employs TRBV18 and TRBJ2-5, with D tentatively TRBD1 (5 bases). CDR3 length equals 14 residues. Trimming shortened V by 5 bases and J by 5 bases, and 15 bases separated the two germline ends. Germline CDR1 is KGHSH and CDR2 is LQKENI. In DNA, the CDR3 is TGTGCCAGCTCATCATACACAGGTTTCGAGACCCAGTACTTC. It yields the protein CASSSYTGFETQYF.

The V and J genes are TRBV5-6 and TRBJ2-1, with D perhaps matching TRBD2 (6 bases). Per germline, CDR1 SGHDT and CDR2 YYEEEE. This CDR3 has 14 amino acids. The germline V and J ends were trimmed by 1 base and 5 bases, with 10 bases remaining between them. CDR3 residues: CASSLSGANNEQFF. The CDR3 coding sequence is TGTGCCAGCAGCTTGTCGGGAGCGAACAATGAGCAGTTCTTC. The full variable domain, in which reference TRBV5-6 and TRBJ2-1 provide the parts outside the CDR3, is DAGVTQSPTHLIKTRGQQVTLRCSPKSGHDTVSWYQQALGQGPQFIFQYYEEEERQRGNFPDRFSGHQFPNYSSELNVNALLLGDSALYLCASSLSGANNEQFFGPGTRLTVL.

The chain recombines TRBV15 with TRBJ1-6, with 8 bases that match TRBD1. Germline CDR1 and CDR2: LNHNV and YYDKDF (reference sequence). The CDR3 sequence is 14 residues long. V gave up 6 bases and J gave up 7 bases; unmatched junction bases: 5. In DNA, the CDR3 is TGTGCCACCAGTAGGACAGGGTGGAATTCACCCCTCCACTTT. It codes for CATSRTGWNSPLHF.

The chain links TRBV5-1 to TRBJ2-5; 7 bases are a match to TRBD2. J lost 3 bases, V lost 0 bases, and 8 bases had no gene match. This CDR3 contains 16 residues. Germline assignment: CDR1 SGHRS and CDR2 YFSETQ. In nucleotides, the CDR3 is TGCGCCAGCAGCTTGGGGTCGTGGCTAGCGGAAGAGACCCAGTACTTC. Protein: CASSLGSWLAEETQYF.

V usage is TRBV5-4 and J usage is TRBJ2-7; TRBD2 aligns across 10 bases. Trimming at V came to 0 bases and at J to 4 bases, leaving 4 bases not matched to a gene. The CDR3 totals 15 residues. Germline V CDR1 and CDR2: SGHNT, YYREEE (reference sequence). CDR3 nucleotides: TGTGCCAGCAGCTTGGACGGACTAGCGGCGTACGAGCAGTACTTC. Its translation: CASSLDGLAAYEQYF.

The rearrangement uses TRBV2 and TRBJ2-3; TRBD1 matches at 8 bases. Looked up from germline, CDR1 is SNHLY and CDR2 is FYNNEI. The CDR3 runs to 15 residues. The ends lost 5 bases at V and 5 bases at J; junction bases unmatched: 9. The CDR3: CASSQDRAPLDTQYF. CDR3 nucleotide sequence: TGTGCCAGCAGTCAGGACAGGGCCCCACTAGATACGCAGTATTTT.

The chain uses TRBV6-5 and TRBJ1-5; 7 nucleotides line up with TRBD1. Germline lookup yields CDR1 MNHEY and CDR2 SVGAGI. This CDR3 comprises 14 residues. V lost 0 bases, J lost 6 bases, and 2 bases stayed unmatched. CDR3 DNA sequence: TGTGCCAGCAGTTACTCCCAGGGGGTTCAGCCCCAGCATTTT. Residues: CASSYSQGVQPQHF.

This clone was counted between two and nine times. The V and J genes are TRBV7-9 and TRBJ2-1; no clear D gene. Trimming removed 1 base from V and 6 bases from J, with 4 bases in between. This CDR3 has 12 residues. Germline-derived CDR1 and CDR2 are SEHNR and FQNEAQ (reference sequence). The CDR3 DNA reads TGTGCCAGCAGCTTAGACGGCAATGAGCAGTTCTTC. Protein: CASSLDGNEQFF. Full variable domain (rest looked up from reference TRBV7-9 and TRBJ2-1): DTGVSQNPRHKITKRGQNVTFRCDPISEHNRLYWYRQTLGQGPEFLTYFQNEAQLEKSRLLSDRFSAERPKGSFSTLEIQRTEQGDSAMYLCASSLDGNEQFFGPGTRLTVL.

The gene calls are TRBV10-3 and TRBJ1-2; perhaps TRBD1 as D (6 bases). CDR1 and CDR2 from the germline V gene are ENHRY and SYGVKD. This CDR3 is 13 amino acids long. The V end lost 3 bases, the J end lost 5 bases, and 10 bases lay between the germline ends. Written as DNA, the CDR3 is TGTGCCATCAGTGAAAGGGGGGGTTATGGCTACACCTTC. Amino acid sequence: CAISERGGYGYTF.

The gene calls are TRBV19 and TRBJ1-3; the D gene is possibly TRBD1 (6 bases). The CDR3 covers 14 residues. Germline V gene data show CDR1 as LNHDA and CDR2 as SQIVND (reference sequence). Trimming removed 9 bases at V and 0 bases at J, with 12 bases between. CDR3 sequence reads: CARGHVGSGNTIYF. CDR3 nucleotide sequence: TGTGCCAGGGGACACGTTGGCTCTGGAAACACCATATATTTT.

The chain uses TRBV19 and TRBJ1-5, with 7 positions matching TRBD1. J was trimmed by 3 bases and V by 6 bases; bases with no gene match: 5. The CDR3 is 14 amino acids. Germline lookup yields CDR1 LNHDA and CDR2 SQIVND (reference sequence). CDR3 loop: CASSFDRDNQPQHF. In nucleotides, the CDR3 is TGTGCCAGTAGCTTCGACAGGGACAATCAGCCCCAGCATTTT.

This clone was counted once. The CDR3 bases are TGTGCCAGCAGCTTAAGGACAGGGACCTCGTATTCACCCCTCCACTTT. It specifies CASSLRTGTSYSPLHF. The V gene is TRBV11-2, the J gene TRBJ1-6; 8 positions match TRBD1. The CDR3 consists of 16 residues. CDR1 and CDR2 from the germline V gene are SGHAT and FQNNGV. V lost 2 bases, J lost 8 bases, and 8 bases stayed unmatched.

J is TRBJ2-3 and V is TRBV4-3, with D possibly being TRBD1 (5 bases). The CDR3 is 13 residues long. Germline lookup yields CDR1 LGHNA and CDR2 YSLEER. V lost 8 bases and J lost 5, with 14 bases in between. As DNA, the CDR3 is TGCGCCAGCTCCTCCGGACAACTAGATACGCAGTATTTT. The encoded protein is CASSSGQLDTQYF.

The J gene is TRBJ2-5, the V gene TRBV30; weak D call: TRBD2 (6 bases). The DNA end lines up better with TRBJ2-7; the J call may be wrong. The germline V gene has CDR1 GTSNPN and CDR2 SVGIG (reference sequence). The CDR3 loop spans 13 amino acids. The CDR3 loop is CAWSEGSGYEQYF. In DNA, the CDR3 is TGTGCCTGGAGTGAGGGGAGCGGGTACGAGCAGTACTTC.